These 32 T cell receptor beta chains came from one sample sequenced in a study of human T cells and chemical hapten exposure. TCRdb fed the RACE reads into MiXCR, producing one record per CDR3 protein. Of about 64,000 distinct CDR3 sequences listed, 9.5% to 12% are singletons. Time point given: patch test 3, about 24 weeks after DPC sensitization. Indicated treatment: therapeutic diphenylcyclopropenone sensitization with weekly scalp DPC. Sample: whole blood, taken in connection with sensitization to the hapten diphenylcyclopropenone (DPC). Receptor source: a woman aged 30 to 39 with alopecia areata. Some clones in this sample may be carry-over from other donors' samples.

This sequence joins TRBV6-1 and TRBJ1-3; possibly TRBD1 for D (6 bases). Deletions cut 6 bases from V and 8 bases from J, with 23 bases between. The CDR3 contains 16 residues. From germline, CDR1 is MNHNS and CDR2 SASEGT. CDR3 coding DNA: TGTGCCAGCAGAAAGATTTTGGGGACATTCGCGGACACCATATATTTT. Its translation is CASRKILGTFADTIYF.

The chain joins TRBV19 to TRBJ2-7, with a weak D call TRBD1 (6 bases). The CDR3 spans 15 residues. Germline assignment: CDR1 LNHDA and CDR2 SQIVND (reference sequence). V lost 1 base to trimming and J lost 2 bases, with 12 bases between them. CDR3 bases: TGTGCCAGTAGTATAGTCCCGGACAGTACCTACGAGCAGTACTTC. Its protein is CASSIVPDSTYEQYF.

This clonotype was recorded a few times. The chain links TRBV7-6 to TRBJ2-1; 8 bases are a match to TRBD2. The CDR3 length is 16 residues. The V and J ends lost 5 bases and 8 bases, in that order; junction bases with no gene match: 14. Germline CDR1 SGHVS, CDR2 FNYEAQ. The CDR3 here is CASSPRSGGATDEQFF. The CDR3 region has the DNA TGTGCCAGCAGCCCGCGCTCGGGAGGGGCGACGGATGAGCAGTTCTTC. Full variable domain (missing parts from reference TRBV7-6 and TRBJ2-1): GAGVSQSPRYKVTKRGQDVALRCDPISGHVSLYWYRQALGQGPEFLTYFNYEAQQDKSGLPNDRFSAERPEGSISTLTIQRTEQRDSAMYRCASSPRSGGATDEQFFGPGTRLTVL.

The chain recombines TRBV7-3 with TRBJ2-3, with D possibly being TRBD2 (5 bases). CDR1 is SGHTA and CDR2 is FQGTGA in the germline V gene. This CDR3 is 15 amino acids long. V dropped 2 bases and J dropped 2 bases, with 11 bases sitting between them. CDR3 DNA sequence: TGTGCCAGCAGCTTAGAGGGATTTGCCACAGATACGCAGTATTTT. Its translation is CASSLEGFATDTQYF.

This clonotype was recorded a few times. This chain connects TRBV10-3 to TRBJ2-7, with 7 bases fitting TRBD2. With 3 bases clipped from V and 4 bases from J, the junction kept 6 bases outside the gene matches. The length of the CDR3 is 14 residues. Germline values: CDR1 ENHRY, CDR2 SYGVKD. DNA of the CDR3: TGTGCCATCAGTGACCGACTAGCCAAGTACGAGCAGTACTTC. It translates to CAISDRLAKYEQYF.

This chain links TRBV28 with TRBJ1-5; unclear D gene. The CDR3 spans 13 residues. V was trimmed by 5 bases and J by 5 bases, leaving 10 bases between them. CDR1 and CDR2 from the germline V gene are MDHEN and SYDVKM. The CDR3 coding sequence is TGTGCCAGCAGTGTCAACCAGGATCAGCCCCAGCATTTT. This sequence encodes CASSVNQDQPQHF.

This clonotype has at least ten counts. This chain uses TRBV5-1 with TRBJ2-1; D is undetermined. Germline CDR1 SGHRS, CDR2 YFSETQ. The CDR3 sequence is 15 residues long. Between the trimmed V and J ends, which lost 4 bases and 5 bases, there was a span of 16 bases. The CDR3 coding sequence is TGCGCCAGCAGCCTGTCTGGGCCGAACAACAATGAGCAGTTCTTC. Encoded protein: CASSLSGPNNNEQFF.

This clonotype was seen a few times. The V and J genes are TRBV18 and TRBJ1-6; D is unresolved. The germline gives CDR1 KGHSH, CDR2 LQKENI. V was shortened by 4 bases and J by 6 bases, with 13 bases between the two germline ends. The CDR3 runs to 15 residues. CDR3 sequence reads: CASSRGRPPNSPLHF. The CDR3 DNA is TGTGCCAGCTCACGAGGCAGGCCACCTAATTCACCCCTCCACTTT.

V usage is TRBV6-1 and J usage is TRBJ1-6, with D tentatively TRBD1 (5 bases). CDR1 and CDR2 from the germline V gene are MNHNS and SASEGT. V was clipped by 8 bases and J by 9 bases, with 17 bases between them. This CDR3 spans 14 amino acids. This CDR3 is CASRDRQNLSPLHF. The CDR3 DNA sequence: TGTGCCAGCCGCGATCGACAGAATCTTTCACCCCTCCACTTT.

This clonotype occurred a few times. The V gene is TRBV18, the J gene TRBJ1-5; TRBD1 matches 8 bases. With V trimmed by 4 bases and J by 9 bases, 17 bases remained unmatched. The length of the CDR3 is 17 residues. Germline lookup yields CDR1 KGHSH and CDR2 LQKENI. The CDR3 reads CASSRQGGPGQARPQHF. In DNA form, the CDR3 reads TGTGCCAGCTCACGCCAGGGGGGACCGGGACAGGCCAGGCCCCAGCATTTT.

This chain joins TRBV12-3 or TRBV12-4 and TRBJ1-6; D possibly corresponds to TRBD1 (6 bases). CDR3 length: 14 amino acids. V lost 3 bases to trimming and J lost 9 bases, with 12 bases between them. The CDR3 sequence is CASSFNRELSPLHF. The CDR3 DNA sequence: TGTGCCAGCAGTTTCAACAGGGAACTTTCACCCCTCCACTTT.

This clonotype was detected a few times. The chain combines TRBV20-1 with TRBJ2-3; D is uncertain. The ends were cut back, 0 bases at V and 4 bases at J, with 17 bases in the middle. From germline, CDR1 is DFQATT and CDR2 SNEGSKA (reference sequence). The CDR3 spans 16 residues. The CDR3 is CSARDLASEVSDTQYF. The CDR3 nucleotides are TGCAGTGCTAGAGATCTGGCTTCAGAGGTCTCAGATACGCAGTATTTT.

The chain employs TRBV7-6 and TRBJ2-5; D is unclear. From germline, CDR1 is SGHVS and CDR2 FNYEAQ. This CDR3 comprises 12 residues. The V end lost 5 bases, the J end lost 4 bases, and 8 bases lay between the germline ends. As DNA, the CDR3 is TGTGCCAGCAGCCTAAGAGGAGAGACCCAGTACTTC. This codes for CASSLRGETQYF.

This clonotype has only a few counts. The chain combines TRBV4-2 with TRBJ2-2; D remains unclear. V lost 0 bases, J lost 2 bases, and 4 bases lay in between. Looked up from germline, CDR1 is LGHNA and CDR2 is YNFKEQ. The CDR3 totals 14 residues. The CDR3 DNA reads as TGTGCCAGCAGCCAAGAAGCAAACACCGGGGAGCTGTTTTTT. It specifies CASSQEANTGELFF.

Here the CDR3 reads CASSPGGRGMNTEAFF. CDR3 sequence (DNA): TGTGCCAGCAGCCCTGGGGGCAGGGGGATGAACACTGAAGCTTTCTTT. V is TRBV7-2 and J is TRBJ1-1; 7 bases match TRBD1. V lost 5 bases, J lost 0 bases, and 9 bases stayed unmatched. This CDR3 is 16 amino acids long. Per germline, CDR1 SGHTA and CDR2 FQGNSA.

The chain combines TRBV28 with TRBJ1-2; D remains unclear. The CDR3 consists of 12 residues. The V end lost 2 bases, the J end lost 9 bases, and 10 bases lay between the germline ends. Looked up from germline, CDR1 is MDHEN and CDR2 is SYDVKM. The DNA for the CDR3 is TGTGCCAGCAGTTTACGGCGTTATAGCTACACCTTC. Translated, it gives CASSLRRYSYTF.

This clonotype came up a few times. The chain carries TRBV4-3 and TRBJ2-3; D might be TRBD1 (5 bases). This CDR3 comprises 15 residues. Germline lookup yields CDR1 LGHNA and CDR2 YSLEER. Deletions cut 1 base from V and 5 bases from J, with 13 bases between. Here the CDR3 DNA reads TGCGCCAGCAGCCAAGTCCCTGGACAAGGAGATACGCAGTATTTT. This translates into CASSQVPGQGDTQYF.

This clonotype has at least ten counts. The chain recombines TRBV7-6 with TRBJ2-5; D may be TRBD1 (6 bases). V was trimmed by 4 bases and J by 10 bases, leaving 19 bases between them. The CDR3 contains 14 residues. CDR1 is SGHVS and CDR2 is FNYEAQ in the germline V gene. CDR3 sequence (DNA): TGTGCCAGCAGCTCCGACCTGCTTCGAGGGGGCCAGTACTTC. Protein sequence: CASSSDLLRGGQYF.

The table lists this clonotype with a few counts. V and J are TRBV4-2 and TRBJ2-7; no definite D call. CDR1 LGHNA and CDR2 YNFKEQ come from the germline V gene. This CDR3 has 13 residues. The V end lost 1 base, the J end lost 6 bases, and 10 bases lay between the germline ends. The CDR3 is CASSQVLGGEQYF. CDR3 bases: TGTGCCAGCAGCCAAGTCCTGGGCGGCGAGCAGTACTTC.

This clonotype has just a few counts. The chain uses TRBV28 and TRBJ1-4; the D gene is possibly TRBD1 (5 bases). This CDR3 has 16 residues. Trimming took off 4 bases at V and 3 bases at J, with 15 bases between the two ends. In germline, CDR1 is MDHEN, CDR2 SYDVKM. CDR3 region: CASSYPGRGANEKLFF. The CDR3 bases are TGTGCCAGCAGTTATCCCGGTCGGGGGGCTAATGAAAAACTGTTTTTT.

This clonotype appeared many times. J is TRBJ1-1 and V is TRBV2, with TRBD1 identical over 7 bases. J was trimmed by 11 bases and V by 0 bases; bases with no gene match: 15. This CDR3 is built from 16 residues. CDR1 and CDR2 from the germline V gene are SNHLY and FYNNEI. DNA of the CDR3: TGTGCCAGCAGTGAAGCGCCCCAAATACAGACAGGGAACGCTTTCTTT. Protein product: CASSEAPQIQTGNAFF.

CDR3: CSVPTGVYNEQFF. The DNA of the CDR3 is TGCAGTGTGCCGACAGGGGTTTACAATGAGCAGTTCTTC. The rearrangement uses TRBV20-1 and TRBJ2-1; the match to TRBD1 covers 8 bases. This CDR3 region has 13 residues. The V segment lost 7 bases and the J segment 4 bases; nucleotides outside the gene matches: 6. Germline CDR1 and CDR2: DFQATT and SNEGSKA (reference sequence).

This clonotype has a handful of counts. The chain links TRBV11-2 to TRBJ2-1; 9 nucleotides line up with TRBD2. Germline V CDR1 and CDR2: SGHAT, FQNNGV. This CDR3 contains 15 residues. J gave up 3 bases and V 5 bases, and 5 bases lay outside the gene matches. The DNA of the CDR3 is TGTGCCAGCAGCGTGACTAGCGGTAACTACAATGAGCAGTTCTTC. It yields the protein CASSVTSGNYNEQFF.

Many counts were recorded for this clonotype. CDR3 nucleotide sequence: TGTGCCAGCTCACCCCAGTCGGGGGGGAGCTACGAGCAGTACTTC. It yields the protein CASSPQSGGSYEQYF. The chain carries TRBV18 and TRBJ2-7; 8 bases map to TRBD2. V lost 3 bases, J lost 3 bases, and 7 bases stayed unmatched. CDR3 length: 15 amino acids. Germline assignment: CDR1 KGHSH and CDR2 LQKENI.

The chain is built from TRBV7-8 and TRBJ2-7; possible D gene TRBD1, 6 bases. The length of the CDR3 is 15 residues. In germline, CDR1 is SGHVS, CDR2 FQNEAQ. Trimming removed 0 bases at V and 4 bases at J, with 13 bases between. The CDR3 DNA follows: TGTGCCAGCAGCTTAGCTGGGACACTTTCGTACGAGCAGTACTTC. Protein product: CASSLAGTLSYEQYF.

The chain recombines TRBV18 with TRBJ2-7, with a weak D call TRBD1 (5 bases). The CDR3 extends over 16 amino acids. Germline V gene data show CDR1 as KGHSH and CDR2 as LQKENI. The V end lost 1 base, the J end lost 5 bases, and 18 bases lay between the germline ends. As DNA, the CDR3 is TGTGCCAGCTCACCACTCCAGGGCTCTTCGATCCACGAGCAGTACTTC. It translates to CASSPLQGSSIHEQYF.

This clonotype was seen a handful of times. The CDR3 is CASSSGGSIHSGFF. As DNA, the CDR3 is TGTGCCAGCAGCTCCGGAGGTAGTATTCATAGCGGGTTCTTC. The rearrangement links TRBV7-2 to TRBJ2-1, with a weak D call TRBD2 (6 bases). The CDR3 runs to 14 residues. Germline V gene data show CDR1 as SGHTA and CDR2 as FQGNSA. Trimming pared 4 bases from V and 15 bases from J, leaving 22 bases between.

This chain's CDR3 is CASSPMSTDTQYF. The CDR3, as DNA: TGTGCCAGCTCACCAATGAGCACAGATACGCAGTATTTT. This sequence joins TRBV18 and TRBJ2-3; D gene unclear. V shed 2 bases and J shed 0 bases, with 3 bases lying between them. This CDR3 region has 13 residues. The germline gives CDR1 KGHSH, CDR2 LQKENI. Looking up the rest from reference TRBV18 and TRBJ2-3 gives the full variable domain: NAGVMQNPRHLVRRRGQEARLRCSPMKGHSHVYWYRQLPEEGLKFMVYLQKENIIDESGMPKERFSAEFPKEGPSILRIQQVVRGDSAAYFCASSPMSTDTQYFGPGTRLTVL.

V and J are TRBV10-3 and TRBJ2-7; D call uncertain. The CDR3 has 13 residues. Trimming took 7 bases from V and 5 from J, leaving 15 bases between them. The germline gives CDR1 ENHRY, CDR2 SYGVKD. The CDR3 here is CAITGSREDEQYF. The CDR3 nucleotides read TGTGCCATCACCGGATCCCGAGAAGACGAGCAGTACTTC.

The rearrangement uses TRBV29-1 and TRBJ2-7, with 7 bases identical to TRBD1. The germline CDR1 and CDR2 sequences are SQVTM and ANQGSEA. The CDR3 length is 13 residues. J was trimmed by 2 bases and V by 6 bases; bases with no gene match: 7. The CDR3 here is CSVTSDRTYEQYF. The CDR3 coding sequence is TGCAGCGTAACTTCGGACAGGACCTACGAGCAGTACTTC.

This chain connects TRBV10-3 to TRBJ2-6, with D possibly being TRBD1 (6 bases). V lost 5 bases and J lost 7, with 15 bases in between. This CDR3 region has 15 residues. Germline V gene data show CDR1 as ENHRY and CDR2 as SYGVKD. This CDR3 is CAISTHRDGANVLTF. CDR3 DNA: TGTGCCATCAGTACACACAGGGATGGAGCCAACGTCCTGACTTTC.

The chain links TRBV12-3 or TRBV12-4 to TRBJ2-1, with 14 bases lining up with TRBD2. This CDR3 is built from 15 residues. V lost 6 bases to trimming and J lost 7 bases; unmatched junction nucleotides: 5. The CDR3: CASSTGLAGVNEQFF. The CDR3 DNA reads TGTGCCAGCAGCACGGGACTAGCGGGAGTTAATGAGCAGTTCTTC.